This paragraph reports one T cell receptor (beta chain). Its antigen is currently unknown. Authors of the study amplified TCR beta CDR3 regions from RNA transcripts. HTBI primers were employed in a first-round RT-PCR of the TCR CDR3. TCRdb analysed the multiplex PCR reads with MiXCR anew, one entry per CDR3 protein. The repertoire holds 360,000 or so distinct CDR3 sequences, with roughly 15% as singletons. The data belong to a study of T cells in Graves' hyperthyroidism and ophthalmopathy. Overall study: Peripheral blood sampling occurred at initial diagnosis, before any treatment.

The study's findings and limits: Among clonotypes expanded in thyroid above 0.001, most were also found in blood.

Fresh 10 ml peripheral blood yielded PBMCs. The TCR was taken from a woman aged 55-75 years with Graves' ophthalmopathy. Input material: blood.

This CDR3 is CAISESFRTDTQYF. The CDR3 region has the DNA TGTGCCATCAGTGAGTCGTTTAGGACAGATACGCAGTATTTT. The chain is built from TRBV10-3 and TRBJ2-3; unclear D gene. V shed 0 bases and J shed 3 bases, with 7 bases lying between them. The germline V gene encodes CDR1 ENHRY and CDR2 SYGVKD. This CDR3 spans 14 amino acids.